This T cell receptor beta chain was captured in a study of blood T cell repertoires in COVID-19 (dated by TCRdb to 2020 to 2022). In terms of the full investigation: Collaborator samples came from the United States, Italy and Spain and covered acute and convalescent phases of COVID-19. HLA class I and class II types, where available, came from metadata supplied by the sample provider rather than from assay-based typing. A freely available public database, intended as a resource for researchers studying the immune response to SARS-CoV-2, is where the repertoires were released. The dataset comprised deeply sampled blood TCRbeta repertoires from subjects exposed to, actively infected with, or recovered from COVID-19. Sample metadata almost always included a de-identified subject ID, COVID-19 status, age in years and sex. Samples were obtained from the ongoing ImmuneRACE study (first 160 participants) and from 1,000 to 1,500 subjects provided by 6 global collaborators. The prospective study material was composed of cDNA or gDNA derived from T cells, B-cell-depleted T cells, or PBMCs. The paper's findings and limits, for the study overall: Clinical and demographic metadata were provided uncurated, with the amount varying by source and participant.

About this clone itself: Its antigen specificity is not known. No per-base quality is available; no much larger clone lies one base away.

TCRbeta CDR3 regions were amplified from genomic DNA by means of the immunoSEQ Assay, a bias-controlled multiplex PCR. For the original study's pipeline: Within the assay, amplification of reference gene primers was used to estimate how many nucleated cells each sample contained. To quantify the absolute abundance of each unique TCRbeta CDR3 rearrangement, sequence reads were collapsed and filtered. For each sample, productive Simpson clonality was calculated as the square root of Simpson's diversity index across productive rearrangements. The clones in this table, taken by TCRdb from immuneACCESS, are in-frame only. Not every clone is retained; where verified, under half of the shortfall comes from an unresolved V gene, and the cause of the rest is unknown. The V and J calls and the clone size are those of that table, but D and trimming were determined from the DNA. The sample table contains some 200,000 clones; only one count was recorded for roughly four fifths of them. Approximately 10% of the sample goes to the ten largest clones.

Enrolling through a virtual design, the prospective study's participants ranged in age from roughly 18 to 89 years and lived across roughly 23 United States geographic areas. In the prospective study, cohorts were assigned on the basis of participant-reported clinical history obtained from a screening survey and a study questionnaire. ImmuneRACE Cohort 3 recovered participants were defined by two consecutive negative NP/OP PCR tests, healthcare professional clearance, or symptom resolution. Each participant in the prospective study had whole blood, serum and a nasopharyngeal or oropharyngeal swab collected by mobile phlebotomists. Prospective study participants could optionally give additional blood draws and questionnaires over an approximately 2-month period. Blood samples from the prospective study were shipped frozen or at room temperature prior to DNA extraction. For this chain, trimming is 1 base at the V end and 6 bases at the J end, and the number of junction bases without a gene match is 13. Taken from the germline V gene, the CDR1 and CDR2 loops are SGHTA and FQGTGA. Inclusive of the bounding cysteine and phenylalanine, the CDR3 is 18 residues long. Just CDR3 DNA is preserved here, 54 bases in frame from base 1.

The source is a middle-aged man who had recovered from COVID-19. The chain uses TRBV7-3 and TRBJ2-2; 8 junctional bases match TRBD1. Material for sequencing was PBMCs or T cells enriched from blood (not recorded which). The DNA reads TGTGCCAGCAGCTTAAGCGGACAGGGTGTTGGCTTCGCCGGGGAGCTGTTTTTT. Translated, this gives CASSLSGQGVGFAGELFF.